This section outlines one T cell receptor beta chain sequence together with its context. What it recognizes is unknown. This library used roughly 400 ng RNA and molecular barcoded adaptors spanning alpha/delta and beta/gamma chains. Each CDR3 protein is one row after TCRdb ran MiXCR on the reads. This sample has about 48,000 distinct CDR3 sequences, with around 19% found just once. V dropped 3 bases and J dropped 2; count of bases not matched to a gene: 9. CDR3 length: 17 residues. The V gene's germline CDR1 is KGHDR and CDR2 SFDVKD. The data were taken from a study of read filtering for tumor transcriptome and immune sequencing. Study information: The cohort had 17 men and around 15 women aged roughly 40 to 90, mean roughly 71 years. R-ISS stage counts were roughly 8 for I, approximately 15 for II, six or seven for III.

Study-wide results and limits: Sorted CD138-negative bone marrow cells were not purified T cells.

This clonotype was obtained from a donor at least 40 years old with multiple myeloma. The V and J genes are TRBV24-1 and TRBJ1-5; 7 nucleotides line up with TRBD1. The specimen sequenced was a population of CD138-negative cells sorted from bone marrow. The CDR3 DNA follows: TGTGCCACCAGTGATGAGGGGAGGGGGCTCGGCAATCAGCCCCAGCATTTT. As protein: CATSDEGRGLGNQPQHF.